This T cell receptor (beta chain) was recovered during a study of control samples from healthy donors and cancer patients (dated by TCRdb to the early 2020s). The receptor library was made with the immunoSEQ multiplex PCR assay. Entries here come from immuneACCESS through TCRdb and include only in-frame sequences with V and J called. Some clones fail to appear in such tables; in the studies checked, an unresolved V gene covers under half of the shortfall, and the cause of the remainder is unknown. The sample table holds around 100,000 clones, of which roughly 87% were seen once. Of the sample, under 20% is held by the ten largest clones. The trim is 6 bases for V and 0 bases for J, with a gap of 14 bases between the germline ends. CDR1 KGHDR and CDR2 SFDVKD are derived from the germline V gene. There are 16 amino acids in the CDR3, from cysteine to phenylalanine inclusive. The sequence is cut down to CDR3 DNA, 48 bases in frame from base 1.

Comments on this clone: It lacks a known antigen. Per-base quality was not reported, and no clone a single base away is much larger than it.

The sequence joins TRBV24-1 to TRBJ2-1, with the D call tentatively TRBD1 or TRBD2, each fitting 5 bases. The sample comprised blood. The TCR was taken from a woman in her 50s in good health. The CDR3 is CATSMGPHASYNEQFF. The bases are TGTGCCACCAGTATGGGACCGCATGCCTCCTACAATGAGCAGTTCTTC.